This T cell receptor (beta chain) was found in a study of blood T cells in healthy people across ages. This CDR3 has 16 residues. The germline V gene encodes CDR1 SGHRS and CDR2 YFSETQ. Combining a sample-barcoded 5' primer with a J-beta primer mix, a second PCR ran for roughly 6 to 11 cycles. TCRdb used MiXCR to reprocess the 5' RACE reads, holding one entry per CDR3 protein. The sample has more than 550,000 distinct CDR3 sequences, 22% seen once. The sequenced sample consisted of blood. The rearrangement uses TRBV5-1 and TRBJ2-1, with TRBD2 identical over 8 bases. The last part of the DNA fits TRBJ2-7 better; the J call may be wrong. The origin of this receptor is a man between 65 and 85 years old in good health. CDR3 loop: CASSLTEWGLAYEQYF. The CDR3, as DNA: TGCGCCAGCAGCTTGACTGAGTGGGGACTAGCCTACGAGCAGTACTTC.